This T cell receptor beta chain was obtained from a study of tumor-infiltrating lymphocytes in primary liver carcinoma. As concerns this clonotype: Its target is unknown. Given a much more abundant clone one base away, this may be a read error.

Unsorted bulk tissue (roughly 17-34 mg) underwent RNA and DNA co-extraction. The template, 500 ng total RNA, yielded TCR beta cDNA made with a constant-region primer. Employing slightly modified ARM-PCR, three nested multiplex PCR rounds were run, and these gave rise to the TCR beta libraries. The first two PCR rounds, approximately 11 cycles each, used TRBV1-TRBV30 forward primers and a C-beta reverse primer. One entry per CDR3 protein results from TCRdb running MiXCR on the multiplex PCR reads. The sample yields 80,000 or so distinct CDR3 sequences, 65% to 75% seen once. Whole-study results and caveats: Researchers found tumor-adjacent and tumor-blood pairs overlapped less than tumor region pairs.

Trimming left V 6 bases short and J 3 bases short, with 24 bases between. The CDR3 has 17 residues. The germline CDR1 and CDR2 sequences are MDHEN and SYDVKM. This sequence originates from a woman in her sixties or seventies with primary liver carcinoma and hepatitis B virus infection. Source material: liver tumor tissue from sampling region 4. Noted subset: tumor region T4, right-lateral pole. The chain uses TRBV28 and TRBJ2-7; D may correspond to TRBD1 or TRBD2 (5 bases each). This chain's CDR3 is CASSSRFVERGRYEQYF. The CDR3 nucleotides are TGTGCCAGCAGCTCCCGTTTCGTAGAGAGGGGACGCTACGAGCAGTACTTC.